This T cell receptor beta chain stems from a study of T cell responses to AZD1222 COVID-19 vaccine. The CDR3 has 14 residues. Data came from immunoSEQ multiplex PCR; TCRdb stores just in-frame clones and leaves some out. This sample has 90,000 to 120,000 clones, with roughly 87% found just once. This clone came up once. Its antigen is still unknown. Study-wide findings and caveats: Clonal diversity was possibly underestimated, and the donors were mostly white British, with more females.

This sequence originates from an adult in good health. This chain joins TRBV21-1 and TRBJ1-2. TRBV21-1 is deemed a pseudogene. This specimen consisted of peripheral blood, obtained on day 0 of AZD1222 vaccination. The CDR3 DNA reads TGTGCCAGCAGCCCCCGGACGGGGGGCTATGGCTACACCTTC. This codes for CASSPRTGGYGYTF.